The sample holds many counts of the clone carrying this TCR beta chain. What it recognizes is unknown. The sample originates from a study of molecular identifiers for immune sequencing clone quantification. Broader study findings: Over 99% of effector molecules, but under 1% in naive cells, were held by clones with more than 20 RNA copies.

V dropped 3 bases and J dropped 7 bases, with 17 bases sitting between them. The CDR3 is made up of 14 amino acids. The germline gives CDR1 SGDLS, CDR2 YYNGEE. Naive CD8 T cells were sorted, and the gate applied was CD8+CD4-CCR7+CD45RA+. As previously described, bulk TCR libraries were made using listed TCR primers. One entry per CDR3 protein results from TCRdb running MiXCR on the PCR reads. The sample contains 80,000 to 95,000 distinct CDR3 sequences, around 17% of which appear only once. The source of this sequence is a human donor in good health. Some libraries in this study had Jurkat cell RNA spiked in. What was sequenced was naive CD8+ T cells from blood, with Jurkat cell RNA spiked in. Subset described: FACS-sorted CD8+CD4-CCR7+CD45RA+ naive T cells. The chain uses TRBV9 and TRBJ2-7, with D maybe TRBD1 (5 bases). As DNA, the CDR3 is TGTGCCAGCAGCGGACAGCAGCCCCCCGAGGAGCAGTACTTC. As protein: CASSGQQPPEEQYF.